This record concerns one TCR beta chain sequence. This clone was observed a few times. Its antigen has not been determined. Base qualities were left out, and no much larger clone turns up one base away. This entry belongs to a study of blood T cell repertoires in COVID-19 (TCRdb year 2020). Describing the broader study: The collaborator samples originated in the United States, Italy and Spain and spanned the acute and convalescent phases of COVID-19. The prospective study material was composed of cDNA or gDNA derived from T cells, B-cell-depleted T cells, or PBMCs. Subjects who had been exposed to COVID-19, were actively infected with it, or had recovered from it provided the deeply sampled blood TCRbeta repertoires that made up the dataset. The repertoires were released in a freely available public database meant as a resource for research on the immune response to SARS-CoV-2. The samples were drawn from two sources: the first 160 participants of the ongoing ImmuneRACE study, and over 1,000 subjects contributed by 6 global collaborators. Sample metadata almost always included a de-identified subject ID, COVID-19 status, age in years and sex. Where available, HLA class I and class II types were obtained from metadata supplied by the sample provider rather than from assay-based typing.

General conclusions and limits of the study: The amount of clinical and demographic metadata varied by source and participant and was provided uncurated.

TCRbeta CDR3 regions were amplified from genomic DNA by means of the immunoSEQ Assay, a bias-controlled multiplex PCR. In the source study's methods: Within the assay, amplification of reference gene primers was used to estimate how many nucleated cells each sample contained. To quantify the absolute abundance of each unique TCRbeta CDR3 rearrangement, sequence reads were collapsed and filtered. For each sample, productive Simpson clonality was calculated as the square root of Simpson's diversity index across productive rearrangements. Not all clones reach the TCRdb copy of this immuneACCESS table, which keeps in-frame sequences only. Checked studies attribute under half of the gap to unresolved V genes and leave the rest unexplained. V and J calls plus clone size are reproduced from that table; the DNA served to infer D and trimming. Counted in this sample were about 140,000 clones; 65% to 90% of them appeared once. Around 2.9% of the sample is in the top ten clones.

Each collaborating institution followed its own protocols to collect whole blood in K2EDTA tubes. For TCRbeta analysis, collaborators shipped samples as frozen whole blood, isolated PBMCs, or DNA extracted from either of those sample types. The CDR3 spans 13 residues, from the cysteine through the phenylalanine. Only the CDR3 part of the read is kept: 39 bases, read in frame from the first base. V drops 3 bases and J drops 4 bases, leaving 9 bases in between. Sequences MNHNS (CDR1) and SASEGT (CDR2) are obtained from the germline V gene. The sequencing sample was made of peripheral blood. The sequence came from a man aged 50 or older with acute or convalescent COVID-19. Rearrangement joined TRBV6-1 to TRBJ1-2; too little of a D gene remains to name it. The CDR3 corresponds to CASSDMVAYGYTF. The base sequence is TGTGCCAGCAGTGATATGGTGGCCTATGGCTACACCTTC.